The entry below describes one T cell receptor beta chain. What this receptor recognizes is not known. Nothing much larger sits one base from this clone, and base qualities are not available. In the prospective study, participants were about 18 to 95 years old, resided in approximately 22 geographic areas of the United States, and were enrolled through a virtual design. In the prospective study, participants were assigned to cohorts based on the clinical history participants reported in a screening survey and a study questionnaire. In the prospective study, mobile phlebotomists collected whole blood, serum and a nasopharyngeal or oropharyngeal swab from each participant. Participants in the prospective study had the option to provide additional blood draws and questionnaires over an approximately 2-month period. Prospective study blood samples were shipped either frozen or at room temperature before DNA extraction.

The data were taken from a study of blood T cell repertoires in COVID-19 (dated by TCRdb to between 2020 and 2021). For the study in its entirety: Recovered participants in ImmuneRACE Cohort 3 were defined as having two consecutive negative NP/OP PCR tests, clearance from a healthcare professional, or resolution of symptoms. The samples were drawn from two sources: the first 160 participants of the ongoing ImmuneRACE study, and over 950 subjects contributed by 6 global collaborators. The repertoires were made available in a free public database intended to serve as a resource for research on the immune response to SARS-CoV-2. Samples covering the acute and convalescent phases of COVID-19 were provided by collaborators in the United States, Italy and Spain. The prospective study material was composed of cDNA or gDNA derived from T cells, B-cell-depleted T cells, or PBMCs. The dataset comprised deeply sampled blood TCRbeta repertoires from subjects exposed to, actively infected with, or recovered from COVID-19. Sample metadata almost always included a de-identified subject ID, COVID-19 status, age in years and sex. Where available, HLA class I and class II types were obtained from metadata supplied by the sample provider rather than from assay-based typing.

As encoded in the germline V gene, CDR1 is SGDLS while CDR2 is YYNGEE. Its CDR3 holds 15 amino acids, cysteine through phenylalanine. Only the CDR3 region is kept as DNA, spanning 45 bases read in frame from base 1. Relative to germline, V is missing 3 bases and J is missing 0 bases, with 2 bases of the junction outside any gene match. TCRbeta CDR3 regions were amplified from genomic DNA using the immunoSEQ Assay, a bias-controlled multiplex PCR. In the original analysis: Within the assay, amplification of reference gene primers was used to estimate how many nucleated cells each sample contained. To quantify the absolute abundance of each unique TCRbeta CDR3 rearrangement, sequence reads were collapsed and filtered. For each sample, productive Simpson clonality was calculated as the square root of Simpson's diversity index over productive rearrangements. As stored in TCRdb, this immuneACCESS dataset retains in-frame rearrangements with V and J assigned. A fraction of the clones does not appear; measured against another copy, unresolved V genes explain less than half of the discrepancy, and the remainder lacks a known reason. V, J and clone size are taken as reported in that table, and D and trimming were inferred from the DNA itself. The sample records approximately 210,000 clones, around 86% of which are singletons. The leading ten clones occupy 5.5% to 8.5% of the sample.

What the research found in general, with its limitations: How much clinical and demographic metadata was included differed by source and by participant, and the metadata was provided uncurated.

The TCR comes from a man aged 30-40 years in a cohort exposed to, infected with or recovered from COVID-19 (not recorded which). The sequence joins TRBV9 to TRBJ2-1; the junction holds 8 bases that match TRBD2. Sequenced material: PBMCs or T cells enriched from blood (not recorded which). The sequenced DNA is TGTGCCAGCAGCGCGGGACTAGTCTCCTACAATGAGCAGTTCTTC. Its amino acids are CASSAGLVSYNEQFF.